This T cell receptor (beta chain) was identified in a study of T cell responses to AZD1222 COVID-19 vaccine. Overall study results and limits: Clonal diversity may have been underestimated in mostly white British donors. Baseline seropositivity characterized only a handful of AZD1222 recipients. The repertoires were collected only after the peak T cell response.

As for this clone: The antigen is unknown.

Here immunoSEQ multiplex PCR was the method, and the copy in TCRdb shows in-frame clones only, minus some. Of 100,000 to 150,000 clones listed, roughly 90% are singletons. Germline assignment: CDR1 LGHDT and CDR2 YNNKEL (reference sequence). V lost 4 bases and J lost 12; bases outside the gene matches: 11. The CDR3 length is 14 residues. V and J are TRBV3-1 (or the pseudogene TRBV3-2) and TRBJ2-7; 11 bases match TRBD2. The sequence was collected from an adult in good health. The sample here was peripheral blood, taken on day 0 of AZD1222 vaccination. The CDR3 reads CASSPLTSGERRYF. CDR3 DNA: TGTGCCAGCAGCCCCTTGACTAGCGGGGAAAGAAGGTACTTC.